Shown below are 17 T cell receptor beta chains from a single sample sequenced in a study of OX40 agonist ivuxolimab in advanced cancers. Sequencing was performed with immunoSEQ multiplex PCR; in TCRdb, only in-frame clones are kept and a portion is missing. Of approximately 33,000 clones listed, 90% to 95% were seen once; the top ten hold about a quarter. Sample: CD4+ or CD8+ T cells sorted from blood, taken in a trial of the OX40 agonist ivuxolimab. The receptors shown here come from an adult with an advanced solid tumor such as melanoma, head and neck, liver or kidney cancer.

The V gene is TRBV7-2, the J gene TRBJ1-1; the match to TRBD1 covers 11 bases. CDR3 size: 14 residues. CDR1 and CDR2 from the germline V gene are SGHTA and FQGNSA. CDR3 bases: TGTGCACAACCGGACAGGGGGCTTGGGACTGAAGCTTTCTTT. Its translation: CAQPDRGLGTEAFF.

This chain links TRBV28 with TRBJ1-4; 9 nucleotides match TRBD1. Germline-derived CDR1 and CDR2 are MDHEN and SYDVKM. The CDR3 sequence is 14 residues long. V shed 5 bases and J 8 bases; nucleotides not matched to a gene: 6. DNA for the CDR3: TGTGCCAGCAGTCCCGGGACAGGGCTCGAAAAACTGTTTTTT. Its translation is CASSPGTGLEKLFF.

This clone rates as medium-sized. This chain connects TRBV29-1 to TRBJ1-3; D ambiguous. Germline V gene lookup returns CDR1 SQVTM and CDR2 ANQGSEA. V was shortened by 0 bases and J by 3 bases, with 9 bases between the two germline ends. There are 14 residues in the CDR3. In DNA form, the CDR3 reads TGCAGCGTTGAAGACACAGTTAGTGGAAACACCATATATTTT. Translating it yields CSVEDTVSGNTIYF.

CDR3 DNA: TGTGCCAGCAGCACAGAACCGGGACACAGTAATGAAAAACTGTTTTTT. Residues: CASSTEPGHSNEKLFF. The chain carries TRBV11-2 and TRBJ1-4; D is possibly TRBD1 (6 bases). V lost 5 bases, J lost 4 bases, and 17 bases lay in between. This CDR3 has 16 residues. Germline CDR1 SGHAT, CDR2 FQNNGV.

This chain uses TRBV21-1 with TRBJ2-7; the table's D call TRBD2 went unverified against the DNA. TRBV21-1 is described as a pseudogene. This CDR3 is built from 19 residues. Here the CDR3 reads CASRFVLGTSGLSSYEQYF. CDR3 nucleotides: TGTGCCAGCAGGTTTGTGTTGGGGACTAGCGGGTTGAGCTCCTACGAGCAGTACTTC.

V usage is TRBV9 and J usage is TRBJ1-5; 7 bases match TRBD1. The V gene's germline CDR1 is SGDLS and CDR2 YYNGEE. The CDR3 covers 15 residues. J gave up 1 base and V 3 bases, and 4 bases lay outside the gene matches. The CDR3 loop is CASSASGGSNQPQHF. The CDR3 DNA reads TGTGCCAGCAGCGCATCAGGGGGGAGCAATCAGCCCCAGCATTTT.

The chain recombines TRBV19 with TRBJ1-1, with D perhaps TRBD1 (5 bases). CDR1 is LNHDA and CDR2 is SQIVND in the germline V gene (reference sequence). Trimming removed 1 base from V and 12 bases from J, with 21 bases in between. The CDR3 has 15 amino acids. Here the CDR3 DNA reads TGTGCCAGTAGTATAGGGACCAGGGCCTCCACCGGAACTTTCTTT. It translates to CASSIGTRASTGTFF.

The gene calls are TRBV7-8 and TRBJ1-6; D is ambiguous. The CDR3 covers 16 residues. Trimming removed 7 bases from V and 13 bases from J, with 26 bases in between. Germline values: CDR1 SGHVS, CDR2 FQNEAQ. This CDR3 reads CASTWGDGYSYTPLHF. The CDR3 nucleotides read TGTGCCAGCACCTGGGGAGACGGATACTCCTATACCCCCCTCCACTTT. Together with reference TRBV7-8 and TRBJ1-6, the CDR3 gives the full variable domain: GAGVSQSPRYKVAKRGQDVALRCDPISGHVSLFWYQQALGQGPEFLTYFQNEAQLDKSGLPSDRFFAERPEGSVSTLKIQRTQQEDSAVYLCASTWGDGYSYTPLHFGNGTRLTVT.

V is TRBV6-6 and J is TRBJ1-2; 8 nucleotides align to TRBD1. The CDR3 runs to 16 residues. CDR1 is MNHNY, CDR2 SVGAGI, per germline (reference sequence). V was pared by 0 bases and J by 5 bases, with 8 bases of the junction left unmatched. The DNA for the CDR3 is TGTGCCAGCAGTTACTCGAGGCAGGGGGCAGGGTATGGCTACACCTTC. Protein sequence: CASSYSRQGAGYGYTF.

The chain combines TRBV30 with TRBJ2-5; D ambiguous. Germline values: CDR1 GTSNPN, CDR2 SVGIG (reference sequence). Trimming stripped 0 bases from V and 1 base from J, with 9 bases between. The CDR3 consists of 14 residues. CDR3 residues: CAWSVTTSQETQYF. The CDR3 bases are TGTGCCTGGAGTGTAACAACCTCCCAAGAGACCCAGTACTTC.

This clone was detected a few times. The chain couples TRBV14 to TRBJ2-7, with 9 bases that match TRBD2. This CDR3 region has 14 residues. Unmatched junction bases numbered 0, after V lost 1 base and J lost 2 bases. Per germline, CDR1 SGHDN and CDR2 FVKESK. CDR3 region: CASSQGTSAYEQYF. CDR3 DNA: TGTGCCAGCAGCCAAGGGACTAGCGCCTACGAGCAGTACTTC.

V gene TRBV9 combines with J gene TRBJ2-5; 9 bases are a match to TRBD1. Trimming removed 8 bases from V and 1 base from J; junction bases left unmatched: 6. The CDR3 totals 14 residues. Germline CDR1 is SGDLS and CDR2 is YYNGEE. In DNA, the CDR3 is TGTGCCAGGGACAGGGGACTTCGCCAAGAGACCCAGTACTTC. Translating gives CARDRGLRQETQYF.

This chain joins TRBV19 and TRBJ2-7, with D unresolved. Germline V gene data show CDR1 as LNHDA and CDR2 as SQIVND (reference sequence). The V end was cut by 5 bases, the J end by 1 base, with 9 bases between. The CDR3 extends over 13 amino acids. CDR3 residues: CASSFGSSYEQYF. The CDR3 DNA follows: TGTGCCAGTAGTTTTGGCAGTTCCTACGAGCAGTACTTC.

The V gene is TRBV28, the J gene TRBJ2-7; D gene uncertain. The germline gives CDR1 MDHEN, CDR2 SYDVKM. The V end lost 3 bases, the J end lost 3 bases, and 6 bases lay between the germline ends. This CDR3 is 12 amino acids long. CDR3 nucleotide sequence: TGTGCCAGCAGTTTGGTTGACTACGAGCAGTACTTC. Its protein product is CASSLVDYEQYF.

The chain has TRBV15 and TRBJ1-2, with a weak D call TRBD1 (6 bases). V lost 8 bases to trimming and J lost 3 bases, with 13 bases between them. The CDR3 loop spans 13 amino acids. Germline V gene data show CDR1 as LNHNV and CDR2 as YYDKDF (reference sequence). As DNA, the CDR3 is TGTGCCACCTCCGGACAGCTTTACTATGGCTACACCTTC. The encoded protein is CATSGQLYYGYTF. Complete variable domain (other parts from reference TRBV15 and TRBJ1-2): DAMVIQNPRYQVTQFGKPVTLSCSQTLNHNVMYWYQQKSSQAPKLLFHYYDKDFNNEADTPDNFQSRRPNTSFCFLDIRSPGLGDTAMYLCATSGQLYYGYTFGSGTRLTVV.

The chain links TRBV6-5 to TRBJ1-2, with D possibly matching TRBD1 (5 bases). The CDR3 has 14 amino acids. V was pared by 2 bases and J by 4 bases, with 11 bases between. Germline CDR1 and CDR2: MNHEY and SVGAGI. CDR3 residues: CASSYDSASYGYTF. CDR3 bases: TGTGCCAGCAGTTACGACAGCGCCAGCTATGGCTACACCTTC.

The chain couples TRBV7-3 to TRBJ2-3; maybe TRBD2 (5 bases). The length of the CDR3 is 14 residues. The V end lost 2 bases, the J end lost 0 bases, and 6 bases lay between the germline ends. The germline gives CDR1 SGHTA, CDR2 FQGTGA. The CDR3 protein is CASSLGLSTDTQYF. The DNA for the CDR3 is TGTGCCAGCAGCTTAGGACTCAGCACAGATACGCAGTATTTT. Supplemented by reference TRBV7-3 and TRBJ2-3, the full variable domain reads GAGVSQTPSNKVTEKGKYVELRCDPISGHTALYWYRQSLGQGPEFLIYFQGTGAADDSGLPNDRFFAVRPEGSVSTLKIQRTERGDSAVYLCASSLGLSTDTQYFGPGTRLTVL.